This T cell receptor (beta chain) derives from a study of shared clonotypes between healthy human individuals. The method was immunoSEQ multiplex PCR; TCRdb's version includes in-frame clones alone and lacks a portion of them. The sample records just over 2,000,000 clones, 95% being singletons. Healthy HIV-negative adults without recent acute infections or vaccinations served as donors. A split of CD4+ cells into CD45RA+ naive and CD45RA-negative memory subsets was performed. Notes on the study in general: Sharing across four donors was highest in naive CD4 (approximately 5%) and lowest in memory CD8 (approximately 0.4%).

Comments on this clone: Its antigen is undetermined.

This CDR3 is built from 13 residues. Trimming took 6 bases from V and 0 from J, leaving 8 bases between them. CDR1 MNHNS and CDR2 SASEGT come from the germline V gene. Sequenced sample: naive CD4+ T cells sorted from blood. Subset in this sample: CD45RA+ positively selected. This sequence originates from a man younger than 35 in good health. The chain links TRBV6-1 to TRBJ1-2; D gene ambiguous. The CDR3 sequence is CASSGEANYGYTF. CDR3 coding DNA: TGTGCCAGCAGCGGAGAAGCTAACTATGGCTACACCTTC.